This T cell receptor beta chain derives from a study of blood T cell repertoires in COVID-19. Study at large: Spain, Italy and the United States supplied samples that represented acute and convalescent COVID-19. T cells, B-cell-depleted T cells, or PBMCs supplied cDNA or gDNA.

Clones were sequenced by immunoSEQ multiplex PCR, and TCRdb holds only the in-frame ones, with some missing. Of roughly 75,000 clones in the sample, around 85% are singletons; the top ten hold roughly 9.6%. V lost 4 bases to trimming and J lost 4 bases; unmatched junction nucleotides: 4. The germline gives CDR1 SGHRS, CDR2 YFSETQ. The CDR3 runs 14 residues. Sequencing input: peripheral blood. This rearrangement joins TRBV5-1 to TRBJ2-7, with 11 nucleotides matching TRBD1. The clonotype was recovered from a man in his fifties with COVID-19, enrolled during active disease. The CDR3 region is CASSAGTGGYEQYF. The CDR3 nucleotides read TGCGCCAGCAGCGCCGGGACAGGGGGTTACGAGCAGTACTTC.